The source of this T cell receptor beta chain is a study of long-term antiretroviral therapy in people with HIV. Study outcomes and limitations: Versus controls, repertoires in people with HIV had narrower CDR3 length ranges.

A word on this clone: What it binds is not known.

Assay version v3.0 of immunoSEQ was used, and it was run at survey level. Clones were read by immunoSEQ multiplex PCR, and TCRdb kept only the in-frame ones, dropping some. This sample carries 25,000 to 30,000 clones, nearly 95% of them seen once, and the ten largest clones take 10% to 13%. The germline V and J ends were trimmed by 5 bases and 5 bases, with 5 bases remaining between them. This CDR3 spans 11 amino acids. The V gene's germline CDR1 is MGHDK and CDR2 SYGVNS. This TCR came from a middle-aged man with HIV. Sequenced material: unsorted PBMCs, taken 6.2 years after starting antiretroviral therapy. J is TRBJ2-3 and V is TRBV25-1; a weak D match, TRBD1 (5 bases). DNA of the CDR3: TGTGCCAGCAGTAGGGGAGATACGCAGTATTTT. This gives the protein CASSRGDTQYF.